Below, 21 T cell receptor beta chains from the same sample are listed, as sequenced in a study of blood T cell repertoires in COVID-19. Here immunoSEQ multiplex PCR was the method, and the copy in TCRdb shows in-frame clones only, minus some. Seen here are 25,000 to 30,000 clones, 55% to 80% observed once, and the top ten hold about a sixth. Sequenced material: peripheral blood. Every receptor here comes from a human donor in a cohort sampled during active COVID-19.

This clone is medium-sized. This chain joins TRBV6-6 and TRBJ2-7; perhaps TRBD2 as D (5 bases). The CDR3 contains 13 residues. Germline V gene data show CDR1 as MNHNY and CDR2 as SVGAGI (reference sequence). The ends were cut back, 0 bases at V and 3 bases at J, with 6 bases in the middle. The CDR3 reads CASSYSGSYEQYF. The CDR3 DNA follows: TGTGCCAGCAGTTACTCGGGGAGCTACGAGCAGTACTTC.

This sequence joins TRBV15 and TRBJ1-2, with D maybe TRBD1 (6 bases). The length of the CDR3 is 15 residues. V dropped 0 bases and J dropped 5 bases, with 13 bases sitting between them. Germline CDR1 reads LNHNV; CDR2 reads YYDKDF (reference sequence). The CDR3: CATSRDRTAAYGYTF. In DNA form, the CDR3 reads TGTGCCACCAGCAGAGATCGGACAGCCGCTTATGGCTACACCTTC.

This clone was observed a handful of times. The gene calls are TRBV28 and TRBJ2-2, with 11 bases aligning to TRBD2. This CDR3 comprises 19 residues. Trimming removed 5 bases from V and 2 bases from J; junction bases left unmatched: 13. Looked up from germline, CDR1 is MDHEN and CDR2 is SYDVKM. CDR3 residues: CASSITGNSGRANTGELFF. Written as DNA, the CDR3 is TGTGCCAGCAGTATTACTGGGAATAGCGGGAGGGCCAACACCGGGGAGCTGTTTTTT.

The V and J genes are TRBV30 and TRBJ2-7, with D unclear. This CDR3 is built from 14 residues. CDR1 is GTSNPN and CDR2 is SVGIG in the germline V gene (reference sequence). The V end was cut by 0 bases, the J end by 5 bases, with 14 bases between. The CDR3 nucleotides are TGTGCCTGGAGTGTACGGCGGAAGCCCCACGAGCAGTACTTC. Residues: CAWSVRRKPHEQYF.

The chain employs TRBV10-3 and TRBJ2-3, with 7 bases fitting TRBD2. The trim removed 10 bases at V and 6 bases at J, leaving 10 bases unmatched. Per the germline V gene, CDR1 is ENHRY and CDR2 is SYGVKD. The CDR3 runs to 13 residues. As DNA, the CDR3 is TGTGCCACCGCACCGGGAGGCCGGGATACGCAGTATTTT. It is translated as CATAPGGRDTQYF.

This clone came up a few times. CDR3 residues: CASSQASGGGEKLFF. The CDR3 DNA is TGTGCCAGCAGCCAAGCGTCCGGGGGGGGAGAAAAACTGTTTTTT. The chain recombines TRBV3-1 (or the pseudogene TRBV3-2) with TRBJ1-4, with D tentatively TRBD1 (5 bases). The V gene's germline CDR1 is LGHDT and CDR2 YNNKEL (reference sequence). The CDR3 sequence is 15 residues long. V lost 1 base and J 8 bases, leaving 14 bases between the germline ends.

This clone was counted only a few times. The CDR3 coding sequence is TGTGCCAGCAGCTTAGTTACAGGGTCAGTAGCGGGAGAGACCCAGTACTTC. Translating it yields CASSLVTGSVAGETQYF. V usage is TRBV7-6 and J usage is TRBJ2-5; a weak D match, TRBD2 (7 bases). The germline V and J ends were trimmed by 1 base and 4 bases, with 19 bases remaining between them. This CDR3 is 17 amino acids long. In germline, CDR1 is SGHVS, CDR2 FNYEAQ.

This chain links TRBV10-3 with TRBJ2-5, with TRBD1 identical over 7 bases. The CDR3 consists of 16 residues. V was pared by 6 bases and J by 5 bases, with 15 bases of the junction left unmatched. Germline loops: CDR1 ENHRY, CDR2 SYGVKD. The CDR3 DNA follows: TGTGCCATCAGCCCCGGGACAGAGGAAGTTCTGGAGACCCAGTACTTC. This codes for CAISPGTEEVLETQYF.

V usage is TRBV12-5 and J usage is TRBJ2-7, with 10 bases matching TRBD1. After removal of 1 base from V and 6 bases from J, the junction contained 12 bases not matched to a gene. Germline assignment: CDR1 LGHNT and CDR2 FRNRAP. This CDR3 comprises 17 residues. This CDR3 reads CASGLAAYSGTGAEQYF. In DNA form, the CDR3 reads TGTGCTAGTGGTTTGGCAGCCTATTCCGGGACAGGGGCCGAGCAGTACTTC.

Only a few counts were recorded for this clone. The rearrangement uses TRBV3-1 (or the pseudogene TRBV3-2) and TRBJ2-2; 7 bases match TRBD1. This CDR3 has 17 residues. With 0 bases clipped from V and 6 bases from J, the junction kept 10 bases outside the gene matches. Germline CDR1 LGHDT, CDR2 YNNKEL (reference sequence). The CDR3 coding sequence is TGTGCCAGCAGCCAAGACACCGGGACAGCCACCGCCGGGGAGCTGTTTTTT. It codes for CASSQDTGTATAGELFF.

The count of this clone is one. The J gene is TRBJ2-7, the V gene TRBV20-1; no reliable D call. Germline CDR1 DFQATT, CDR2 SNEGSKA (reference sequence). Trimming pared 0 bases from V and 5 bases from J, leaving 5 bases between. The CDR3 is 11 residues long. CDR3 in amino acids: CSARDSNEQYF. The CDR3 bases are TGCAGTGCTAGAGATTCCAACGAGCAGTACTTC.

The chain joins TRBV7-2 to TRBJ2-1, with TRBD1 as a possible D gene (6 bases). Trimming took 5 bases from V and 8 from J, leaving 13 bases between them. CDR3 size: 13 residues. The germline V gene has CDR1 SGHTA and CDR2 FQGNSA. CDR3 loop: CASSPQGLDEQFF. The CDR3 region has the DNA TGTGCCAGCAGCCCACAGGGTTTGGATGAGCAGTTCTTC.

This chain uses TRBV14 with TRBJ1-1; D unclear. The V end was cut by 5 bases, the J end by 0 bases, with 10 bases between. This CDR3 is built from 14 residues. Germline lookup yields CDR1 SGHDN and CDR2 FVKESK. The CDR3 nucleotides read TGTGCCAGCAGCGGGCCAAAGATGAACACTGAAGCTTTCTTT. This sequence encodes CASSGPKMNTEAFF.

This chain uses TRBV7-9 with TRBJ1-1; 8 bases match TRBD1. Germline lookup yields CDR1 SEHNR and CDR2 FQNEAQ (reference sequence). V trimming: 5 bases; J trimming: 7 bases; junction bases outside the gene matches: 12. The CDR3 extends over 15 amino acids. CDR3 coding DNA: TGTGCCAGCAGCCCTCCACCTAGACAGGGGAATGAAGCTTTCTTT. Its translation: CASSPPPRQGNEAFF.

This clone has a single count. The gene calls are TRBV5-1 and TRBJ2-6; possibly TRBD2 for D (6 bases). CDR1 and CDR2 from the germline V gene are SGHRS and YFSETQ. The CDR3 contains 15 residues. V lost 4 bases, J lost 1 base, and 9 bases lay in between. CDR3 sequence: CASSDRGSGANVLTF. CDR3 nucleotides: TGCGCCAGCAGCGATCGGGGGTCTGGGGCCAACGTCCTGACTTTC. The whole variable domain, filled in from reference TRBV5-1 and TRBJ2-6, reads KAGVTQTPRYLIKTRGQQVTLSCSPISGHRSVSWYQQTPGQGLQFLFEYFSETQRNKGNFPGRFSGRQFSNSRSEMNVSTLELGDSALYLCASSDRGSGANVLTFGAGSRLTVL.

The chain combines TRBV19 with TRBJ2-7; possibly TRBD2 for D (6 bases). The CDR3 sequence is 15 residues long. V was pared by 4 bases and J by 1 base, with 14 bases between. CDR1 is LNHDA and CDR2 is SQIVND in the germline V gene (reference sequence). CDR3 nucleotides: TGTGCCAGTAGTAATACCGGGACTTTATCCTACGAGCAGTACTTC. Protein sequence: CASSNTGTLSYEQYF. Full variable domain (rest looked up from reference TRBV19 and TRBJ2-7): DGGITQSPKYLFRKEGQNVTLSCEQNLNHDAMYWYRQDPGQGLRLIYYSQIVNDFQKGDIAEGYSVSREKKESFPLTVTSAQKNPTAFYLCASSNTGTLSYEQYFGPGTRLTVT.

This sequence joins TRBV19 and TRBJ1-2; maybe TRBD1 (6 bases). With 4 bases removed from V and 2 bases from J, the gap between germline ends came to 14 bases. The CDR3 has 15 amino acids. CDR1 LNHDA and CDR2 SQIVND come from the germline V gene (reference sequence). Written as DNA, the CDR3 is TGTGCCAGTAGTAATCAAGCTGGGGGCAACTATGGCTACACCTTC. This sequence encodes CASSNQAGGNYGYTF.

The gene calls are TRBV28 and TRBJ2-3; TRBD1 matches 8 bases. Germline CDR1 reads MDHEN; CDR2 reads SYDVKM. The V and J ends lost 5 bases and 9 bases, in that order; junction bases with no gene match: 4. The CDR3 is 12 amino acids. This CDR3 reads CASSAPGGTQYF. CDR3 bases: TGTGCCAGCAGTGCCCCAGGGGGCACGCAGTATTTT.

The chain recombines TRBV7-9 with TRBJ2-1; D unclear. V was pared by 3 bases and J by 0 bases, with 9 bases between. The CDR3 loop spans 15 amino acids. Germline-derived CDR1 and CDR2 are SEHNR and FQNEAQ (reference sequence). The CDR3 protein is CASSFGADSYNEQFF. As DNA, the CDR3 is TGTGCCAGCAGCTTTGGCGCGGACTCCTACAATGAGCAGTTCTTC.

Comments on this clone: Other nucleotide sequences in the sample specify the same CDR3. The chain joins TRBV12-3 or TRBV12-4 to TRBJ1-5; 7 bases fit TRBD1. The CDR3 is 13 amino acids. Germline trimming cut 3 bases from V and 4 bases from J; bases unmatched to any gene: 0. CDR3 nucleotides: TGTGCCAGCAGTTTGACAGGGAATCAGCCCCAGCATTTT. This encodes CASSLTGNQPQHF.

This clone showed up just once. The rearrangement joins TRBV10-3 to TRBJ2-1; weak D call: TRBD1 (5 bases). The CDR3 is 14 amino acids. V was shortened by 2 bases and J by 7 bases, with 12 bases between the two germline ends. Germline V gene lookup returns CDR1 ENHRY and CDR2 SYGVKD. CDR3 nucleotides: TGTGCCATCAGTGAGGGCGCAGGGCGAAATGAGCAGTTCTTC. It translates to CAISEGAGRNEQFF.